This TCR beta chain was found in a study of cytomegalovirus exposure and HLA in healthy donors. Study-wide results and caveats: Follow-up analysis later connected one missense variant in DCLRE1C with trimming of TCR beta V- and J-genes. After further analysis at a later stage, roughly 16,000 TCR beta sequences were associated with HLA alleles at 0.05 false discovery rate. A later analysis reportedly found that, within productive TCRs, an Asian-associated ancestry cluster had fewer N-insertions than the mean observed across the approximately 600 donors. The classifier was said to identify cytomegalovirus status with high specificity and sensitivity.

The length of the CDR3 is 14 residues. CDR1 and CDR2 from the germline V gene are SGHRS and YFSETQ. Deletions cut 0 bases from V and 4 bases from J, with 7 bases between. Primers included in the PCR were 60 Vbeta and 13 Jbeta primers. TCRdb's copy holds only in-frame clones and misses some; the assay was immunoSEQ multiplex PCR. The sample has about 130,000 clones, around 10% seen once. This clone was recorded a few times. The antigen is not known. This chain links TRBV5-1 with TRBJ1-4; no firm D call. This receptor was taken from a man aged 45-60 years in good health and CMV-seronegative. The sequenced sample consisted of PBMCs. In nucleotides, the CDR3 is TGCGCCAGCAGCTTGGACAGCTATAATGAAAAACTGTTTTTT. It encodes CASSLDSYNEKLFF.